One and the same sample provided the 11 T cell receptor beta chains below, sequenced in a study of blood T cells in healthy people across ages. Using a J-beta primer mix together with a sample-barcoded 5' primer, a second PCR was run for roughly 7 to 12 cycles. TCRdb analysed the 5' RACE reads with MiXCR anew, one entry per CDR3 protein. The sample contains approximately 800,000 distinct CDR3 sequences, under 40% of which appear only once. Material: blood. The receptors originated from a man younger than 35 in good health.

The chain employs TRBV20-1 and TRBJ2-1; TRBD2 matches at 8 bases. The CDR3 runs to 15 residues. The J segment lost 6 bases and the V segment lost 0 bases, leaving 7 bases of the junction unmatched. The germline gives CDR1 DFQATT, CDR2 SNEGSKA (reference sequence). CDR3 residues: CSARDHGGGTNEQFF. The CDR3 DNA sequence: TGCAGTGCTAGAGATCATGGCGGGGGGACCAATGAGCAGTTCTTC.

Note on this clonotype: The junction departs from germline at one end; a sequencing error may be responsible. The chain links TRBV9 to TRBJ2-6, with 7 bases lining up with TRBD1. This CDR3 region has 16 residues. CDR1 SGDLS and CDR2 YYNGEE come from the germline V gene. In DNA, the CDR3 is TGTGCCAGCAGCGTGACAGGGCATTCTGGGGTCAACGTCCTGACTTTC. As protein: CASSVTGHSGVNVLTF.

This CDR3 is CASSFGGISTEAFF. The CDR3 DNA sequence: TGTGCCAGCAGCTTTGGGGGGATCAGCACTGAAGCTTTCTTT. This chain uses TRBV7-2 with TRBJ1-1; TRBD1 is a possible D gene (5 bases). The V and J ends lost 3 bases and 4 bases respectively, with 12 bases between them. CDR3 length: 14 residues. Germline CDR1 is SGHTA and CDR2 is FQGNSA. The variable domain in full, with the rest retrieved from reference TRBV7-2 and TRBJ1-1, is GAGVSQSPSNKVTEKGKDVELRCDPISGHTALYWYRQSLGQGLEFLIYFQGNSAPDKSGLPSDRFSAERTGGSVSTLTIQRTQQEDSAVYLCASSFGGISTEAFFGQGTRLTVV.

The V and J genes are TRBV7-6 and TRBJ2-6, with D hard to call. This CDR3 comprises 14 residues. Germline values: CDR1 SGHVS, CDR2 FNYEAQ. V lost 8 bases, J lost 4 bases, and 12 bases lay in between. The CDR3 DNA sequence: TGTGCCAGCCGATCTCTACAGGGGGCCAACGTCCTGACTTTC. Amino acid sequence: CASRSLQGANVLTF.

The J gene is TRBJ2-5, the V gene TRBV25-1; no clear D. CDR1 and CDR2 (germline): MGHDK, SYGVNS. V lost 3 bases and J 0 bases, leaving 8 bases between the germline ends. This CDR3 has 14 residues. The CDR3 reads CASSEPRYQETQYF. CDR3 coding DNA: TGTGCCAGCAGTGAGCCGCGGTACCAAGAGACCCAGTACTTC.

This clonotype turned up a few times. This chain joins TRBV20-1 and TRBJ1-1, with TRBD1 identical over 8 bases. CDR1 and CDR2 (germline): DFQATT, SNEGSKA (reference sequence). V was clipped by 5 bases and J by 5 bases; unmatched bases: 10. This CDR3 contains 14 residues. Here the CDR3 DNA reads TGCAGTGCTTCGACAGGGGAGTGGAGGACTGAAGCTTTCTTT. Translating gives CSASTGEWRTEAFF.

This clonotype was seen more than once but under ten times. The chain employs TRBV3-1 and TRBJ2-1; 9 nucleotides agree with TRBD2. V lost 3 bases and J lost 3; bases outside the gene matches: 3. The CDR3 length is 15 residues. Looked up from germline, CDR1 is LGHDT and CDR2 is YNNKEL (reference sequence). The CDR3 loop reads CASSQTSGDYNEQFF. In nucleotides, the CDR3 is TGTGCCAGCAGCCAGACTAGCGGAGACTACAATGAGCAGTTCTTC.

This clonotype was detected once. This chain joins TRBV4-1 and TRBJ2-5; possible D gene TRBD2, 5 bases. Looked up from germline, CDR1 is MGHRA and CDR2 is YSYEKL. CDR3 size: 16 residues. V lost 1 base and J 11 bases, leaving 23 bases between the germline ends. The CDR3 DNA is TGCGCCAGCAGCCAAGGAACGGGGAGATCCTACAATGAGCAGTACTTC. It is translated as CASSQGTGRSYNEQYF.

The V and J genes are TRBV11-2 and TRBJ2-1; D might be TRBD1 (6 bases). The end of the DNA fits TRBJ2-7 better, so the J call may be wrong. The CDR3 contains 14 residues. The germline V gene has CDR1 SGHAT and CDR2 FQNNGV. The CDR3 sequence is CASSRVQGHNEQYF. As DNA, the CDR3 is TGTGCCAGCAGCCGCGTACAGGGTCACAATGAGCAGTACTTC.

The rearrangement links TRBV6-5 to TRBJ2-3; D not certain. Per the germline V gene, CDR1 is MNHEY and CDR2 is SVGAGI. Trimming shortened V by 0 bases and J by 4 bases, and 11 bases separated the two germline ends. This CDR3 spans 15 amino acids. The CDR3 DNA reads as TGTGCCAGCAGTTACTCGAGACAACGAGCAGATACGCAGTATTTT. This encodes CASSYSRQRADTQYF.

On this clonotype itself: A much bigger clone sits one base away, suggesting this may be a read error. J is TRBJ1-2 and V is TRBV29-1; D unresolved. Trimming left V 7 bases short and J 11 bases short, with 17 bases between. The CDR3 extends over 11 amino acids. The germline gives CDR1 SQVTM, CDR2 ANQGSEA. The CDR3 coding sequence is TGCAGCGGTGACCCAGGACCCGGTTACACCTTC. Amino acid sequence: CSGDPGPGYTF.